This T cell receptor (beta chain) was obtained from a study of memory CD4+ T cells and cytomegalovirus serostatus. About the research overall: Donors were healthy Belgian adults, under ten CMV seropositive and some 24 seronegative. Study-wide results and caveats: Of approximately 150 reported CMV TCRbeta sequences, 55 to 80 were found in memory CD4+ repertoires.

CDR1 is MNHEY and CDR2 is SMNVEV in the germline V gene (reference sequence). Trimming cost V 6 bases and J 3 bases; bases outside gene matches: 9. The CDR3 spans 15 residues. A remark on this clone: The antigen is undetermined.

Single viable CD3+CD4+CD8-CD45RO+ cells were sorted as the memory CD4+ T cells. Positive selection with CD4 microbeads enriched total CD4+ T cells. The repertoire was sequenced with immunoSEQ multiplex PCR; TCRdb's copy has only in-frame clones and lacks some. The repertoire has about 59,000 clones, roughly 81% of them found once; the top ten carry roughly 1%. The sequence was collected from an adult in good health and CMV-seronegative. The chain carries TRBV27 and TRBJ1-2; the match to TRBD1 covers 8 bases. Sequenced input: memory CD4+ T cells from blood. This CDR3 is CASRSGGGFYYGYTF. The CDR3 DNA is TGTGCCAGCAGGTCAGGGGGCGGATTTTACTATGGCTACACCTTC.